Below, 5 T cell receptor beta chains from the same sample are listed, as sequenced in a study of cytomegalovirus exposure and HLA in healthy donors. PCR primers comprised 60 Vbeta and 13 Jbeta primers. Produced via immunoSEQ multiplex PCR; TCRdb's table is partial and in-frame only. The table includes approximately 170,000 clones, over 80% detected once. Sample: PBMCs. These receptors were collected from a boy aged 2 to 9 in good health and CMV-seronegative.

The V and J genes are TRBV30 and TRBJ2-1; weak D call: TRBD2 (6 bases). The CDR3 runs to 16 residues. CDR1 GTSNPN and CDR2 SVGIG come from the germline V gene (reference sequence). With 3 bases removed from V and 0 bases from J, the gap between germline ends came to 15 bases. As DNA, the CDR3 is TGTGCCTGGAGACCCATTGGGGGGAGCTCCTACAATGAGCAGTTCTTC. The encoded protein is CAWRPIGGSSYNEQFF.

J is TRBJ1-1 and V is TRBV14; possibly TRBD1 for D (5 bases). Looked up from germline, CDR1 is SGHDN and CDR2 is FVKESK. V was clipped by 4 bases and J by 1 base, with 19 bases between them. This CDR3 has 17 residues. CDR3 loop: CASSPKGRVYTNTEAFF. As DNA, the CDR3 is TGTGCCAGCAGCCCTAAGGGGAGGGTATATACGAACACTGAAGCTTTCTTT.

The chain employs TRBV9 and TRBJ1-4, with D uncertain. Trimming stripped 4 bases from V and 7 bases from J, with 17 bases between. In germline, CDR1 is SGDLS, CDR2 YYNGEE. The CDR3 is 15 amino acids. CDR3 residues: CASSPSFGEGEKLFF. In DNA form, the CDR3 reads TGTGCCAGCAGCCCCTCCTTTGGGGAGGGTGAAAAACTGTTTTTT.

This chain joins TRBV30 and TRBJ2-1; the match to TRBD2 covers 7 bases. CDR1 is GTSNPN and CDR2 is SVGIG in the germline V gene (reference sequence). The ends lost 5 bases at V and 2 bases at J; junction bases unmatched: 9. The CDR3 consists of 15 residues. The CDR3, as DNA: TGTGCCTGGCAAGTCCACAGCGGGGCCTACAATGAGCAGTTCTTC. Its protein product is CAWQVHSGAYNEQFF.

V and J are TRBV27 and TRBJ2-3; D gene ambiguous. V was cut by 5 bases and J by 1 base, with 7 bases left in between. The CDR3 covers 13 residues. Germline V gene sequence: CDR1 MNHEY, CDR2 SMNVEV (reference sequence). The CDR3 DNA sequence: TGTGCCAGCAGTCAAAGCGGCACAGATACGCAGTATTTT. Its protein product is CASSQSGTDTQYF.